This is a list of T cell receptor beta chains from one sample in a study of T cell repertoires in cytomegalovirus infection. Their antigens remain unidentified. TCRdb passed the reads through MiXCR, listing each CDR3 protein once. The sample has some 560,000 distinct CDR3 sequences; almost 40% are singletons. The sequences come from cultured PBMCs, collected from culture after CMV antigen stimulation. Every receptor here comes from a human donor in good health (CMV status not recorded). Some clones in this sample may be carry-over from other donors' samples. Both conserved end residues are part of each CDR3. A D gene is named only where the DNA matches it firmly. Size is stated for part of the rows, as once, few or many counts, or as a class when the clone is expanded.

j_call,v_call,d_call,clone_size,cdr3_nt,cdr3_aa
TRBJ2-1,TRBV7-2,-,few,TGTGCCAGCAGCTCGAACAGGGTATCCTACAATGAGCAGTTCTTC,CASSSNRVSYNEQFF
TRBJ1-3,TRBV7-2,-,many,TGTGCCAGCAGCTTAGCGTGGGGGAACACCATATATTTT,CASSLAWGNTIYF
TRBJ1-2,TRBV28,-,few,TGTGCCAGCAGCATATCCGCCGGGCCCTACGGCAATGGCTACACCTTC,CASSISAGPYGNGYTF
TRBJ2-7,TRBV18,-,-,TGTGCCAGCTCACCACCGAGTAACACCTTCGAGCAGTACTTC,CASSPPSNTFEQYF
TRBJ1-6,TRBV14,TRBD1,few,TGTGCCAGCAGCCATCCGGGACAGGGTAATTCACCCCTCCACTTT,CASSHPGQGNSPLHF
TRBJ2-5,TRBV15,-,-,TGTGCCACCAGCAGAGAGCGAGAGGGGACCCAGTACTTC,CATSREREGTQYF
TRBJ2-3,TRBV24-1,-,-,TGTGCCACCAGCCCCGGGTGGGGCGGGGCAGATACGCAGTATTTT,CATSPGWGGADTQYF
TRBJ2-2,TRBV19,-,-,TGTGCCAGTAGTATGTTCAAAACCGGGGAGCTGTTTTTT,CASSMFKTGELFF
TRBJ2-2,TRBV2,-,-,TGTGCCAGCAGTGAAGCCCCCCCTACGGGGAACACCGGGGAGCTGTTTTTT,CASSEAPPTGNTGELFF
TRBJ2-6,TRBV7-6,-,-,TGTGCCAGCAGCTTAGTAATTAGACAGCCTAAAGCGGGGGCCAACGTCCTGACTTTC,CASSLVIRQPKAGANVLTF
TRBJ2-2,TRBV20-1,-,-,TGCAGTGCTAGAGATAAGGTCTTCACCGGGGAGCTGTTTTTT,CSARDKVFTGELFF
TRBJ1-1,TRBV30,TRBD1,-,TGTGCCTGGAGTGGACGGGACAGGGTAGCTGAAGCTTTCTTT,CAWSGRDRVAEAFF
TRBJ2-3,TRBV5-1,-,-,TGCGCCAGCAGGCCGCTCGGGGGAACGGGATGGGATACGCAGTATTTT,CASRPLGGTGWDTQYF
TRBJ2-7,TRBV6-2/TRBV6-3,TRBD2,-,TGTGCCAGCAGTTACGACTCTCCGGGACTAGCGGGGAGAGCCGATTACGAGCAGTACTTC,CASSYDSPGLAGRADYEQYF
TRBJ1-4,TRBV5-1,-,-,TGCGCCAGCAGCCCCGAAGGCCTTGAAAAACTGTTTTTT,CASSPEGLEKLFF
TRBJ2-1,TRBV11-3,TRBD2,-,TGTGCCAGCAGCTTGGGAGGGCCCCCGGGGGTCGATGAGCAGTTCTTC,CASSLGGPPGVDEQFF
TRBJ1-6,TRBV6-1,-,-,TGTGCCAGCAGTGAGACCCTAGTGGGGCTTTCACCCCTCCACTTT,CASSETLVGLSPLHF
TRBJ1-1,TRBV7-2,TRBD1,many,TGTGCCAGCAGCTTCTCGACAGGGAACGCTTTCTTT,CASSFSTGNAFF
TRBJ1-5,TRBV4-1,-,-,TGCGCCAGCAGCCAAGATCTGGGCCAGCCCCAGCATTTT,CASSQDLGQPQHF
TRBJ1-5,TRBV6-1,-,-,TGTGCCAGCAGTGAAGGACCCAATAGCAATCAGCCCCAGCATTTT,CASSEGPNSNQPQHF
TRBJ2-7,TRBV11-2,TRBD2,-,TGTGCCAGCAGCTCCAGTGGGGGGGGATACTCCTACGAGCAGTACTTC,CASSSSGGGYSYEQYF
TRBJ1-4,TRBV7-2,-,few,TGTGCCAGCAGCTTAAGGGGCAGGGTAACTAATGAAAAACTGTTTTTT,CASSLRGRVTNEKLFF
TRBJ2-7,TRBV2,-,many,TGTGCCTCCTCGGGGAGCTACGAGCAGTACTTC,CASSGSYEQYF
TRBJ1-6,TRBV7-6,-,few,TGTGCCAGCAGCCTACTAGGGGCTGCCAATAATTCACCCCTCCACTTT,CASSLLGAANNSPLHF
TRBJ1-1,TRBV19,-,-,TGTGCCAGTAGTATCCCCGTACAGGTGGGCATGAACACTGAAGCTTTCTTT,CASSIPVQVGMNTEAFF
TRBJ2-7,TRBV14,TRBD1,-,TGTGCCAGCAGCCAACAGGACAGGTTCCCTAACGAGCAGTACTTC,CASSQQDRFPNEQYF
TRBJ1-4,TRBV28,TRBD1,few,TGTGCCAGCAGCGAAGGGGGCGAAGGGGAAAAACTGTTTTTT,CASSEGGEGEKLFF
TRBJ2-3,TRBV5-1,TRBD1,few,TGCGCCAGCAGTCGGGACAGGGTGACAGATACGCAGTATTTT,CASSRDRVTDTQYF
TRBJ2-5,TRBV4-1,TRBD2,-,TGTGCCAGCAGTCCCCTTGGTAGCGGGCCAGAGACCCAGTACTTC,CASSPLGSGPETQYF
TRBJ1-3,TRBV12-5,-,once,TGTGCTAGTGGTTTTACGTCTGGAAACACCATATATTTT,CASGFTSGNTIYF
TRBJ2-1,TRBV6-2/TRBV6-3,TRBD2,-,TGTGCCAGCAGAACTAGCGGGAAGAATGAGCAGTTCTTC,CASRTSGKNEQFF
TRBJ2-7,TRBV7-2,TRBD1,many,TGTGCCAGCAGTCTCGACAGGGATACCTACGAGCAGTACTTC,CASSLDRDTYEQYF
TRBJ2-3,TRBV12-3/TRBV12-4,-,many,TGTGCCAGCAGTTTATTAGCGGCTAGCACAGATACGCAGTATTTT,CASSLLAASTDTQYF
TRBJ1-1,TRBV7-6,TRBD1,few,TGTGCCAGCAGCTCGTGGACAGGTATAAAACCGGCTGAAGCTTTCTTT,CASSSWTGIKPAEAFF
TRBJ2-3,TRBV11-2,-,-,TGTGCCAGCAGCTTAGAAGTTCAGATCTACACAGATACGCAGTATTTT,CASSLEVQIYTDTQYF
TRBJ1-6,TRBV7-2,-,many,TGTGCCAGCAGCCCCCCCTCAACAGGGTATAATTCACCCCTCCACTTT,CASSPPSTGYNSPLHF
TRBJ2-7,TRBV18,-,-,TGTGCCAGCTCACCAAGTAGCCCGGGACTCCCTCACGAGCAGTACTTC,CASSPSSPGLPHEQYF
TRBJ2-1,TRBV11-2,-,few,TGTGCCAGCAGCTGGGGGGTGGGGTCAGGTGAGCAGTTCTTC,CASSWGVGSGEQFF
TRBJ2-5,TRBV19,-,-,TGTGCCAGTAAGGTTACACAAGGTCCCCAAGAGACCCAGTACTTC,CASKVTQGPQETQYF
TRBJ2-5,TRBV7-2,TRBD2,-,TGTGCCAGCAGCAGACTAGCGGGGGTGGTAGAGACCCAGTACTTC,CASSRLAGVVETQYF
TRBJ1-1,TRBV6-1,TRBD1,-,TGTGCCAGCAGGGTAGGGGGCTTCATGAACACTGAAGCTTTCTTT,CASRVGGFMNTEAFF
TRBJ2-7,TRBV28,-,-,TGTGCCAGCCAAACCGGAGTTTACTACGAGCAGTACTTC,CASQTGVYYEQYF
TRBJ2-7,TRBV4-2,-,-,TGTGCCAGCAGCCAAGCGGGACGGGCCTCCTACGAGCAGTACTTC,CASSQAGRASYEQYF
TRBJ1-1,TRBV18,-,-,TGTGCCAGCTCACCCAGACAGTCGAACACTGAAGCTTTCTTT,CASSPRQSNTEAFF
TRBJ1-4,TRBV7-2,-,few,TGTGCCAGCAGCTTTAGGGGAAGGTCGGTCGGGGAAAAACTGTTTTTT,CASSFRGRSVGEKLFF
TRBJ2-1,TRBV5-4,TRBD2,-,TGTGCCAGCAGTCACGGGGGGGGCGGGGACAATGAGCAGTTCTTC,CASSHGGGGDNEQFF
TRBJ1-6,TRBV7-6,-,many,TGTGCCAGCAGCTTAGAGCCGTTCTCGGGTAATTCACCCCTCCACTTT,CASSLEPFSGNSPLHF
TRBJ2-7,TRBV7-2,TRBD2,few,TGTGCCAGCAGCTTAAGGTGGACTAGCGAGTACGAGCAGTACTTC,CASSLRWTSEYEQYF
TRBJ1-1,TRBV12-3/TRBV12-4,-,few,TGTGCCAGCAGTTCGGCCCCTGTCACTGAAGCTTTCTTT,CASSSAPVTEAFF
TRBJ1-1,TRBV11-2,-,once,TGTGCCAGCAGCTTGTTGGCGGATGAAGCTTTCTTT,CASSLLADEAFF
TRBJ1-2,TRBV7-4,-,-,TGTGCCAGCAGCTTAGAGTTCGCGGTCACCTTC,CASSLEFAVTF
TRBJ1-1,TRBV7-6,-,-,TGTGCCAGCAGCTTAGGGCAAGGAAGGGAAGCTTTCTTT,CASSLGQGREAFF
TRBJ2-3,TRBV19,-,-,TGTGCCAGTACTTCCCGGGAGAGCACAGATACGCAGTATTTT,CASTSRESTDTQYF
TRBJ1-4,TRBV5-1,-,-,TGCGCCAGCACCACGGGGGGGGCAACTAATGAAAAACTGTTTTTT,CASTTGGATNEKLFF